This T cell receptor (beta chain) originates from a study of tumor-infiltrating lymphocytes in primary liver carcinoma. Study details: In every tissue type, samples returned a similar yield of roughly 3.5 to 8 million productive TCRbeta reads.

Researchers generated TCR beta cDNA from about 460 ng of total RNA, relying on a constant-region primer. TCR beta libraries came from three nested multiplex PCR rounds using slightly modified ARM-PCR. The first two PCR rounds used TRBV1-TRBV30 primers with a Cbeta primer, 10 cycles each. TCRdb fed the multiplex PCR reads into MiXCR, producing one record per CDR3 protein. The table lists about 120,000 distinct CDR3 sequences, roughly 75% of them singletons, with around 8.1% in the top ten. Concerning this clonotype itself: Its antigen is currently unknown. One end of the junction is discordant with germline, which a read error may explain.

CDR1 and CDR2 from the germline V gene are MGHRA and YSYEKL. This CDR3 spans 13 amino acids. Co-extracting RNA and DNA was done with about 20-34 mg of unsorted bulk tissue as input. Findings of the study overall: Tumor-blood pairs (like tumor-adjacent pairs) overlapped less than tumor region pairs did. Tumor top-250-clone fractions significantly exceeded those of blood (p = 0.039).

The chain links TRBV4-1 to TRBJ1-3; D may be TRBD1 (5 bases). Sample: tumor-adjacent normal liver tissue. The clonotype originates from an older woman with primary liver carcinoma and hepatitis B virus infection. The CDR3 region has the DNA TGCGCTAGCAGCGCAACCCGGGGCAGCACCATATATTTT. Its protein product is CASSATRGSTIYF.